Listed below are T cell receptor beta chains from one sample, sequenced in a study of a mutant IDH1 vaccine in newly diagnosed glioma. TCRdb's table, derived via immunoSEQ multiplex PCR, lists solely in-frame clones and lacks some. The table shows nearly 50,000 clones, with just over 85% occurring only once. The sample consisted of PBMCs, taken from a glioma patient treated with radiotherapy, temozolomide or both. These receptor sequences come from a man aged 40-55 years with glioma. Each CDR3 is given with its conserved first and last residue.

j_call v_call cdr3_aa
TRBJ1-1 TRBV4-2 CASSHARQNTEAFF
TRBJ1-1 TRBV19 CASSIPQGRGAFF
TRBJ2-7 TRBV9 CASSVGLAVSEQYF
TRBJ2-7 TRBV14 CASSPSRGLPYEQYF
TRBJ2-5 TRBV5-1 CASSGGLAGRETQYF
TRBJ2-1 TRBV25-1 CASSDVTGGSSYNEQFF
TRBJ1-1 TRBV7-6 CASTSGLNTEAFF
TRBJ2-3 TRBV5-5 CASSLSPATGPYTDTQYF
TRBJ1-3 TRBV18 CASSPDGNTIYF
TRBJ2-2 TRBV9 CASSVTHGNTGELFF
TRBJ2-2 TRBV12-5 CASGPGTVIGDTGELFF
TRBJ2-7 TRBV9 CASGTPFEQYF
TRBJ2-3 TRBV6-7 CASSYRERAVTDTQYF